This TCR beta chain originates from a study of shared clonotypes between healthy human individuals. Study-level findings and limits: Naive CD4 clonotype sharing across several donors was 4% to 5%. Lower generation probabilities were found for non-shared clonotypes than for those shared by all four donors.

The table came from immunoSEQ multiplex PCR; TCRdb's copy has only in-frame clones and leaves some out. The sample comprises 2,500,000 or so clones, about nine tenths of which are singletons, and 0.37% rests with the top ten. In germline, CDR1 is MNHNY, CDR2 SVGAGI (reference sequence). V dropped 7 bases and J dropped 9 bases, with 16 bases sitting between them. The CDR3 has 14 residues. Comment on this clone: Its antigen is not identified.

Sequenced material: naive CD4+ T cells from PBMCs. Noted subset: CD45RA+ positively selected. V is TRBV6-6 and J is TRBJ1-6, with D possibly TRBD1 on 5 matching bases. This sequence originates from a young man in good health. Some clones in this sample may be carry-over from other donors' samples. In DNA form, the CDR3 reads TGTGCCAGCACCTTGGGGCCGGGGGTTTCACCCCTCCACTTT. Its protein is CASTLGPGVSPLHF.